Following are 13 T cell receptor beta chains from one sample sequenced in a study of shared clonotypes between healthy human individuals (TCRdb year 2020). Libraries were prepared through the immunoSEQ multiplex PCR assay. The source is immuneACCESS, and TCRdb retained only in-frame sequences with V and J called. Part of the clones is not carried over; for the studies checked, unresolved V genes explain less than half of this, and the remainder is unexplained. The sample includes approximately 1,000,000 clones, with approximately 75% observed a single time. The ten largest clones add up to about 0.94% of the sample. Source material: memory CD4+ T cells from PBMCs. Reading the label with the study, this specimen's cell subset or site is: CD45RA-negative fraction. All receptors derive from a man aged 18 to 30 in good health. Some clones in this sample may be carry-over from other donors' samples.

V usage is TRBV25-1 and J usage is TRBJ2-5, with 11 bases that match TRBD1. V lost 3 bases and J lost 5; bases outside the gene matches: 11. This CDR3 region has 17 residues. Germline V gene lookup returns CDR1 MGHDK and CDR2 SYGVNS. This chain's CDR3 is CASSDPRGQGAWETQYF. DNA of the CDR3: TGTGCCAGCAGTGACCCTCGCGGACAGGGGGCTTGGGAGACCCAGTACTTC. Variable domain in full (rest from reference TRBV25-1 and TRBJ2-5): EADIYQTPRYLVIGTGKKITLECSQTMGHDKMYWYQQDPGMELHLIHYSYGVNSTEKGDLSSESTVSRIRTEHFPLTLESARPSHTSQYLCASSDPRGQGAWETQYFGPGTRLLVL.

Points on this clone: Other DNA sequences in the sample encode the same CDR3. The chain joins TRBV7-9 to TRBJ2-5; D is perhaps TRBD1 (6 bases). Germline V gene sequence: CDR1 SEHNR, CDR2 FQNEAQ (reference sequence). The CDR3 has 13 amino acids. V lost 5 bases and J lost 5, with 12 bases in between. In DNA, the CDR3 is TGTGCCAGCAGCCCCGGGACACTCGAGACCCAGTACTTC. Its translation is CASSPGTLETQYF.

The table lists this clone with a few counts. This sequence joins TRBV28 and TRBJ1-2, with D hard to call. Trimming shortened V by 3 bases and J by 8 bases, and 7 bases separated the two germline ends. Germline V lookup: CDR1 MDHEN, CDR2 SYDVKM. The CDR3 totals 11 residues. In nucleotides, the CDR3 is TGTGCCAGCAGTTTGGGGTTGGGCTACACCTTC. Protein product: CASSLGLGYTF.

The sample holds one count of this clone. The chain is built from TRBV6-5 and TRBJ2-2; D tentatively fits TRBD1 or TRBD2 (5 bases each). Trimming took off 8 bases at V and 5 bases at J, with 12 bases between the two ends. Per the germline V gene, CDR1 is MNHEY and CDR2 is SVGAGI. The CDR3 is 13 residues long. CDR3 residues: CASEGWGTGELFF. CDR3 nucleotides: TGTGCCAGCGAAGGTTGGGGGACCGGGGAGCTGTTTTTT.

The chain combines TRBV28 with TRBJ1-4; weak D call: TRBD1 (6 bases). The CDR3 covers 12 residues. Germline V lookup: CDR1 MDHEN, CDR2 SYDVKM. Deletions cut 8 bases from V and 5 bases from J, with 9 bases between. The CDR3 DNA reads TGTGCCAGCCGGGGGCAAAATGAAAAACTGTTTTTT. Its translation is CASRGQNEKLFF.

V usage is TRBV7-2 and J usage is TRBJ1-5; D gene unclear. Trimming took 1 base from V and 9 from J, leaving 7 bases between them. This CDR3 is 12 amino acids long. Germline V gene sequence: CDR1 SGHTA, CDR2 FQGNSA. The CDR3 DNA follows: TGTGCCAGCAGCTTAGTGTTAGGGCCCCAGCATTTT. It is translated as CASSLVLGPQHF.

The chain has TRBV27 and TRBJ2-5; D perhaps matches TRBD1 (5 bases). CDR3 length equals 12 residues. Trimming stripped 5 bases from V and 7 bases from J, with 11 bases between. Germline V gene sequence: CDR1 MNHEY, CDR2 SMNVEV (reference sequence). CDR3 in amino acids: CASSDRFGTQYF. In nucleotides, the CDR3 is TGTGCCAGCAGTGACAGATTCGGGACCCAGTACTTC.

The chain joins TRBV7-9 to TRBJ1-1, with 8 bases matching TRBD1. The CDR3 runs 15 residues. V dropped 0 bases and J dropped 2; count of bases not matched to a gene: 2. Germline CDR1 is SEHNR and CDR2 is FQNEAQ (reference sequence). CDR3 region: CASSLADRANTEAFF. CDR3 DNA sequence: TGTGCCAGCAGCTTAGCGGACAGGGCCAACACTGAAGCTTTCTTT.

The chain combines TRBV25-1 with TRBJ1-2, with D tentatively TRBD1 (5 bases). The CDR3 is made up of 14 amino acids. CDR1 MGHDK and CDR2 SYGVNS come from the germline V gene. Deletions cut 3 bases from V and 8 bases from J, with 16 bases between. CDR3 in amino acids: CASSDFRVDNGYTF. CDR3 DNA: TGTGCCAGCAGTGATTTCAGGGTGGATAACGGCTACACCTTC.

This clone was seen a handful of times. The rearrangement uses TRBV20-1 and TRBJ1-5; D not certain. The CDR3 has 10 residues. The ends were cut back, 6 bases at V and 6 bases at J, with 6 bases in the middle. Germline V gives CDR1 DFQATT, CDR2 SNEGSKA (reference sequence). CDR3 amino acids: CSAAGQPQHF. Written as DNA, the CDR3 is TGCAGTGCCGCGGGTCAGCCCCAGCATTTT.

The chain couples TRBV7-2 to TRBJ2-7; D remains unclear. The CDR3 has 16 residues. The V gene's germline CDR1 is SGHTA and CDR2 FQGNSA. Trimming left V 1 base short and J 0 bases short, with 13 bases between. The CDR3, as DNA: TGTGCCAGCAGCTTAGAAAGTGGCGTACACTCCTACGAGCAGTACTTC. Protein product: CASSLESGVHSYEQYF.

The chain couples TRBV29-1 to TRBJ2-3; no reliable D call. V lost 6 bases and J 4 bases, leaving 20 bases between the germline ends. In germline, CDR1 is SQVTM, CDR2 ANQGSEA. The CDR3 runs 15 residues. The CDR3 is CSVLGMNIAADTQYF. The CDR3 DNA reads TGCAGCGTCCTAGGGATGAATATCGCCGCAGATACGCAGTATTTT.

This clone showed up just a few times. This sequence joins TRBV10-1 and TRBJ2-5; TRBD2 agrees at 11 bases. CDR1 WNHNN and CDR2 SYGVQD come from the germline V gene (reference sequence). The length of the CDR3 is 17 residues. With 6 bases clipped from V and 0 bases from J, the junction kept 9 bases outside the gene matches. CDR3 DNA: TGCGCCAGCAGAAGGTCTGAGACTAGCGGGGACCAAGAGACCCAGTACTTC. Translation gives CASRRSETSGDQETQYF.